The next 23 T cell receptor beta chains were all read from a single sample in a study of cytomegalovirus exposure and HLA in healthy donors. Use of 60 Vbeta and 13 Jbeta primers characterized the PCR. Assay used: immunoSEQ multiplex PCR; TCRdb lists only in-frame clones, some missing. The table records approximately 140,000 clones, approximately 80% of them present only once. The material sequenced was PBMCs. These TCRs come from a man younger than 35 in good health and CMV-seronegative.

The CDR3 region has the DNA TGTGCCAGCAGGCCGGACAGGGGAATTGGCAATCAGCCCCAGCATTTT. Amino acid sequence: CASRPDRGIGNQPQHF. The V gene is TRBV28, the J gene TRBJ1-5; the match to TRBD1 covers 9 bases. Germline trimming cut 6 bases from V and 2 bases from J; bases unmatched to any gene: 8. CDR1 MDHEN and CDR2 SYDVKM come from the germline V gene. CDR3 length: 16 amino acids. The full variable domain, in which reference TRBV28 and TRBJ1-5 provide the parts outside the CDR3, is DVKVTQSSRYLVKRTGEKVFLECVQDMDHENMFWYRQDPGLGLRLIYFSYDVKMKEKGDIPEGYSVSREKKERFSLILESASTNQTSMYLCASRPDRGIGNQPQHFGDGTRLSIL.

This clone came up a few times. V usage is TRBV19 and J usage is TRBJ2-7; a possible D gene is TRBD2 (5 bases). Germline-derived CDR1 and CDR2 are LNHDA and SQIVND (reference sequence). The CDR3 spans 14 residues. Trimming shortened V by 0 bases and J by 3 bases, and 9 bases separated the two germline ends. The CDR3 DNA sequence: TGTGCCAGTAGTATAGATGTTCGGGGCTACGAGCAGTACTTC. Translation: CASSIDVRGYEQYF.

The chain joins TRBV28 to TRBJ1-4; TRBD1 is a possible D gene (6 bases). CDR1 is MDHEN, CDR2 SYDVKM, per germline. The CDR3 loop spans 13 amino acids. V was shortened by 3 bases and J by 8 bases, with 10 bases between the two germline ends. CDR3 DNA: TGTGCCAGCAGTTTTTACAGGGAAGAAAAACTGTTTTTT. Translated: CASSFYREEKLFF.

The genes are TRBV25-1 and TRBJ2-1; D is unresolved. The germline V and J ends were trimmed by 2 bases and 3 bases, with 17 bases remaining between them. The CDR3 length is 17 residues. Germline lookup yields CDR1 MGHDK and CDR2 SYGVNS. CDR3 sequence reads: CASSEPPGPRDYNEQFF. In DNA, the CDR3 is TGTGCCAGCAGTGAACCCCCAGGTCCCCGAGACTACAATGAGCAGTTCTTC.

This chain connects TRBV9 to TRBJ1-5; possible D gene TRBD1, 6 bases. V lost 0 bases to trimming and J lost 7 bases, with 11 bases between them. Per the germline V gene, CDR1 is SGDLS and CDR2 is YYNGEE. CDR3 length: 14 residues. The DNA of the CDR3 is TGTGCCAGCAGCGTAGATCAGGGGTGGCAGCCCCAGCATTTT. It translates to CASSVDQGWQPQHF.

This chain links TRBV10-3 with TRBJ2-1, with 8 bases identical to TRBD1. The CDR3 length is 15 residues. Trimming at V came to 3 bases and at J to 7 bases, leaving 8 bases not matched to a gene. Germline CDR1 and CDR2: ENHRY and SYGVKD. The CDR3 bases are TGTGCCATCAGTGAACCGGGACAGGTATCGAATGAGCAGTTCTTC. It yields the protein CAISEPGQVSNEQFF.

The rearrangement links TRBV7-6 to TRBJ2-1, with TRBD2 matching over 9 bases. Per the germline V gene, CDR1 is SGHVS and CDR2 is FNYEAQ. J lost 6 bases, V lost 1 base, and 4 bases had no gene match. This CDR3 has 15 residues. The CDR3 DNA sequence: TGTGCCAGCAGCTTAGTGTTAGCGGGGGTCAATGAGCAGTTCTTC. Translated, it gives CASSLVLAGVNEQFF.

This rearrangement joins TRBV7-3 to TRBJ2-1; 7 nucleotides align to TRBD2. Trimming removed 0 bases from V and 0 bases from J; junction bases left unmatched: 2. The germline gives CDR1 SGHTA, CDR2 FQGTGA. This CDR3 contains 16 residues. CDR3 amino acids: CASSLTTSLSYNEQFF. The CDR3 DNA follows: TGTGCCAGCAGCTTAACGACTAGCCTCTCCTACAATGAGCAGTTCTTC.

This chain connects TRBV14 to TRBJ2-7; D is unresolved. Trimming stripped 1 base from V and 2 bases from J, with 9 bases between. The germline gives CDR1 SGHDN, CDR2 FVKESK. This CDR3 spans 14 amino acids. CDR3 DNA: TGTGCCAGCAGCCAAGCTAGGCTTCCCTACGAGCAGTACTTC. Its translation is CASSQARLPYEQYF.

The gene calls are TRBV7-3 and TRBJ2-1; D is perhaps TRBD2 (6 bases). This CDR3 spans 15 amino acids. V lost 1 base to trimming and J lost 5 bases, with 12 bases between them. Germline V lookup: CDR1 SGHTA, CDR2 FQGTGA. CDR3 nucleotides: TGTGCCAGCAGCTTAATCAGGCCGGGGGACAATGAGCAGTTCTTC. It is translated as CASSLIRPGDNEQFF.

This clone appeared a single time. The CDR3 DNA is TGTGCCAGCAGCCCCCGCGCACCGGGTACGAACACCGGGGAGCTGTTTTTT. It translates to CASSPRAPGTNTGELFF. The gene calls are TRBV7-9 and TRBJ2-2; D remains ambiguous. V lost 5 bases and J lost 0, with 16 bases in between. This CDR3 has 17 residues. Germline V gene lookup returns CDR1 SEHNR and CDR2 FQNEAQ (reference sequence).

This clone came up a few times. The V and J genes are TRBV2 and TRBJ1-1, with no clear D. CDR1 and CDR2 from the germline V gene are SNHLY and FYNNEI. The CDR3 extends over 12 amino acids. V lost 5 bases to trimming and J lost 0 bases, with 4 bases between them. The CDR3, as DNA: TGTGCCAGCAGTATTATGAACACTGAAGCTTTCTTT. This encodes CASSIMNTEAFF. Full variable domain (outside the CDR3, taken from reference TRBV2 and TRBJ1-1): EPEVTQTPSHQVTQMGQEVILRCVPISNHLYFYWYRQILGQKVEFLVSFYNNEISEKSEIFDDQFSVERPDGSNFTLKIRSTKLEDSAMYFCASSIMNTEAFFGQGTRLTVV.

Remarks on this clone: This specimen includes other DNA sequences encoding the same CDR3. The V gene is TRBV29-1, the J gene TRBJ2-1, with 13 bases fitting TRBD2. Losses at the gene ends were 3 bases for V and 5 bases for J; bases not matched to a gene: 16. The length of the CDR3 is 19 residues. The germline gives CDR1 SQVTM, CDR2 ANQGSEA. The CDR3 region has the DNA TGCAGCGTTGACGAGCCGGGACTAGCGGGATTGGGTGCTGACAATGAGCAGTTCTTC. It codes for CSVDEPGLAGLGADNEQFF.

This chain links TRBV18 with TRBJ1-1, with 9 positions matching TRBD1. The germline V gene has CDR1 KGHSH and CDR2 LQKENI. V trimming: 3 bases; J trimming: 1 base; junction bases outside the gene matches: 0. This CDR3 is built from 14 residues. CDR3 amino acids: CASSPTGGNTEAFF. The CDR3 DNA is TGTGCCAGCTCACCGACAGGGGGGAACACTGAAGCTTTCTTT.

The genes are TRBV28 and TRBJ2-3, with TRBD2 identical over 12 bases. Germline trimming cut 6 bases from V and 7 bases from J; bases unmatched to any gene: 8. The germline gives CDR1 MDHEN, CDR2 SYDVKM. This CDR3 has 15 amino acids. CDR3 amino acids: CASSPSGRAMNTQYF. The CDR3 region has the DNA TGTGCCAGCAGCCCTAGCGGGAGGGCCATGAATACGCAGTATTTT.

The rearrangement joins TRBV5-1 to TRBJ2-5; 8 nucleotides agree with TRBD2. With V trimmed by 2 bases and J by 4 bases, 10 bases remained unmatched. This CDR3 is 16 amino acids long. Germline V gene data show CDR1 as SGHRS and CDR2 as YFSETQ. The CDR3 bases are TGCGCCAGCAGCTTATTGACTAGCGATAGGTTAGAGACCCAGTACTTC. Translation: CASSLLTSDRLETQYF.

The CDR3 sequence is CASSPRTGSSYEQYF. For the CDR3, the DNA is TGTGCCAGCTCACCCAGGACAGGGAGCTCCTACGAGCAGTACTTC. The chain carries TRBV18 and TRBJ2-7, with TRBD1 matching over 8 bases. J lost 0 bases, V lost 3 bases, and 4 bases had no gene match. In germline, CDR1 is KGHSH, CDR2 LQKENI. CDR3 length: 15 amino acids. The full variable domain, its missing parts supplied by reference TRBV18 and TRBJ2-7, is NAGVMQNPRHLVRRRGQEARLRCSPMKGHSHVYWYRQLPEEGLKFMVYLQKENIIDESGMPKERFSAEFPKEGPSILRIQQVVRGDSAAYFCASSPRTGSSYEQYFGPGTRLTVT.

The chain recombines TRBV10-3 with TRBJ2-7, with no clear D. V dropped 0 bases and J dropped 1 base, with 7 bases sitting between them. Looked up from germline, CDR1 is ENHRY and CDR2 is SYGVKD. The CDR3 extends over 14 amino acids. CDR3 in amino acids: CAISESPQSYEQYF. The CDR3 nucleotides read TGTGCCATCAGTGAGTCTCCACAGTCCTACGAGCAGTACTTC.

CDR3 amino acids: CASSASSGEKLFF. In DNA, the CDR3 is TGTGCCAGCAGCGCGTCCTCGGGAGAAAAACTGTTTTTT. The J gene is TRBJ1-4, the V gene TRBV9; D remains unclear. With 3 bases removed from V and 8 bases from J, the gap between germline ends came to 11 bases. The CDR3 sequence is 13 residues long. Per germline, CDR1 SGDLS and CDR2 YYNGEE.

The chain employs TRBV5-1 and TRBJ2-5, with 7 bases matching TRBD2. CDR1 SGHRS and CDR2 YFSETQ come from the germline V gene. Germline trimming cut 1 base from V and 3 bases from J; bases unmatched to any gene: 6. The CDR3 is 15 residues long. This chain's CDR3 is CASSLISGLEETQYF. CDR3 coding DNA: TGCGCCAGCAGCTTGATTAGCGGGTTAGAAGAGACCCAGTACTTC.

This clone has only a few counts. CDR3 in amino acids: CAWSGSGGGGTQYF. As DNA, the CDR3 is TGTGCCTGGAGTGGGAGTGGGGGGGGAGGGACCCAGTACTTC. This chain connects TRBV30 to TRBJ2-5; the match to TRBD2 covers 7 bases. In germline, CDR1 is GTSNPN, CDR2 SVGIG (reference sequence). After removal of 1 base from V and 7 bases from J, the junction contained 9 bases not matched to a gene. The CDR3 loop spans 14 amino acids. Complete variable domain (other parts from reference TRBV30 and TRBJ2-5): SQTIHQWPATLVQPVGSPLSLECTVEGTSNPNLYWYRQAAGRGLQLLFYSVGIGQISSEVPQNLSASRPQDRQFILSSKKLLLSDSGFYLCAWSGSGGGGTQYFGPGTRLLVL.

The chain is built from TRBV7-9 and TRBJ2-1, with 13 nucleotides matching TRBD2. Germline-derived CDR1 and CDR2 are SEHNR and FQNEAQ (reference sequence). Trimming at V came to 4 bases and at J to 10 bases, leaving 19 bases not matched to a gene. The CDR3 runs to 19 residues. This CDR3 reads CASSSIIGLAGAPRREQFF. As DNA, the CDR3 is TGTGCCAGCAGCTCAATAATCGGACTAGCGGGAGCCCCGCGAAGGGAGCAGTTCTTC.

This rearrangement joins TRBV9 to TRBJ2-1; 15 bases are a match to TRBD2. Per germline, CDR1 SGDLS and CDR2 YYNGEE. There are 18 residues in the CDR3. Trimming removed 4 bases from V and 7 bases from J; junction bases left unmatched: 12. Here the CDR3 DNA reads TGTGCCAGCAGCCTCGGGACTAGCGGGAGGAGGATAGGAAATGAGCAGTTCTTC. This codes for CASSLGTSGRRIGNEQFF.